The rows below give T cell receptor beta chains drawn from one sample of a study of blood T cell repertoires in COVID-19. Measured with immunoSEQ multiplex PCR; TCRdb has only the in-frame clones, and not every one. The sample holds under 200,000 clones; approximately 89% are singletons and the top ten take nearly 2.5%. The specimen sequenced was peripheral blood. These receptors were taken from a middle-aged man with active or convalescent COVID-19. CDR3s include the opening cysteine and the closing phenylalanine or tryptophan. A D gene is named only where the DNA matches it firmly. The size field is filled for only some rows; it gives once, few, many or a size class.

TRBV4-1	-	-	TRBJ1-1	CASSLTGTALEAFF	TGCGCCAGCAGCCTGACCGGTACAGCTTTGGAAGCTTTCTTT
TRBV5-6	-	-	TRBJ2-7	CASSLRGGEQYF	TGTGCCAGCAGCTTGAGGGGTGGCGAGCAGTACTTC
TRBV6-6	-	-	TRBJ2-3	CASSLPGVSPDTQYF	TGTGCCAGCAGCCTCCCGGGGGTGAGCCCAGATACGCAGTATTTT
TRBV10-3	-	TRBD1	TRBJ1-5	CAIQDRERDQPQHF	TGTGCCATCCAGGACAGGGAGAGGGATCAGCCCCAGCATTTT
TRBV28	few	TRBD1	TRBJ1-5	CASSIQGQGLNQPQHF	TGTGCCAGCAGTATACAGGGACAGGGACTCAATCAGCCCCAGCATTTT
TRBV4-2	-	TRBD1	TRBJ2-2	CASSHEQSTGYNTGELFF	TGTGCCAGCAGCCACGAACAGTCGACAGGGTATAACACCGGGGAGCTGTTTTTT
TRBV30	once	-	TRBJ2-3	CACTLVGTDTQYF	TGTGCCTGCACACTAGTCGGGACAGATACGCAGTATTTT
TRBV6-1	-	-	TRBJ1-2	CASSESGTEVKTQRSLANYGYTF	TGTGCCAGCAGTGAAAGTGGTACAGAAGTAAAAACCCAACGGTCCTTAGCTAACTATGGCTACACCTTC
TRBV7-9	-	TRBD1	TRBJ2-5	CASSTSGQGARETQYF	TGTGCCAGCAGCACCTCGGGACAGGGGGCCCGGGAGACCCAGTACTTC
TRBV5-4	-	TRBD1	TRBJ2-3	CASNTDRGTDTQYF	TGTGCCAGCAACACGGACAGGGGGACAGATACGCAGTATTTT
TRBV3-1/TRBV3-2	-	-	TRBJ1-1	CASSQLPRLDTEAFF	TGTGCCAGCAGCCAGCTCCCCCGGTTGGACACTGAAGCTTTCTTT
TRBV10-3	-	TRBD1	TRBJ1-2	CAISGGQGQNYGYTF	TGTGCCATCAGTGGAGGACAGGGCCAAAACTATGGCTACACCTTC
TRBV27	-	-	TRBJ1-6	CASSLFAGDNSPLHF	TGTGCCAGCAGTTTATTTGCAGGCGATAATTCACCCCTCCACTTT
TRBV27	-	-	TRBJ1-1	CASSRGRGNTEAFF	TGTGCCAGCTCCCGAGGTCGGGGGAACACTGAAGCTTTCTTT
TRBV29-1	-	-	TRBJ2-3	CSVSKTSTDTQYF	TGCAGCGTTTCTAAGACTAGCACAGATACGCAGTATTTT
TRBV6-2/TRBV6-3	-	TRBD2	TRBJ2-2	CASSYGLAGENTGELFF	TGTGCCAGCAGTTACGGACTAGCGGGGGAGAACACCGGGGAGCTGTTTTTT
TRBV12-5	once	-	TRBJ2-1	CASGRGFNEQFF	TGTGCTAGTGGTCGAGGCTTCAATGAGCAGTTCTTC
TRBV6-6	-	-	TRBJ1-3	CASKDRDRTSGNTIYF	TGTGCCAGCAAGGACAGAGACAGGACCTCTGGAAACACCATATATTTT
TRBV28	once	TRBD1	TRBJ1-1	CASRTGQRNTEAFF	TGTGCCAGCAGGACGGGACAGCGGAACACTGAAGCTTTCTTT
TRBV5-5	-	TRBD1	TRBJ1-5	CASRPDRVGFQPQHF	TGTGCCAGCAGACCCGACAGGGTGGGTTTTCAGCCCCAGCATTTT
TRBV5-6	-	-	TRBJ1-2	CASSLGPGDYGYTF	TGTGCCAGCAGCTTGGGTCCGGGGGACTATGGCTACACCTTC
TRBV2	-	-	TRBJ2-2	CATSGVTGELFF	TGTGCCACCTCAGGGGTTACCGGGGAGCTGTTTTTT
TRBV9	-	-	TRBJ1-2	CASSVATWGSYGYTF	TGTGCCAGCAGCGTAGCTACATGGGGCTCCTATGGCTACACCTTC
TRBV7-9	-	TRBD2	TRBJ2-1	CASSLVISLGGNEQFF	TGTGCCAGCAGCCTGGTAATTAGTTTGGGGGGGAATGAGCAGTTCTTC
TRBV29-1	-	-	TRBJ2-2	CSVVRDTGELFF	TGCAGCGTTGTTCGGGACACCGGGGAGCTGTTTTTT
TRBV7-9	-	-	TRBJ2-2	CASSSLDEAGTGELFF	TGTGCCAGCAGCTCACTCGACGAGGCGGGCACCGGGGAGCTGTTTTTT
TRBV4-2	-	-	TRBJ1-1	CASSHQGENTEAFF	TGTGCCAGCAGCCACCAAGGGGAGAACACTGAAGCTTTCTTT
TRBV4-2	-	-	TRBJ2-7	CASSQDLGESYEQYF	TGTGCCAGCAGCCAAGATCTTGGGGAGTCCTACGAGCAGTACTTC
TRBV19	-	TRBD2	TRBJ2-3	CASSINGGGALDTQYF	TGTGCCAGTAGTATTAACGGCGGGGGGGCCTTAGATACGCAGTATTTT
TRBV10-2	-	TRBD1	TRBJ2-5	CASTSDRGGETQYF	TGCGCCAGCACCAGCGACAGGGGGGGAGAGACCCAGTACTTC
TRBV2	-	TRBD1	TRBJ2-5	CASSSDRAQETQYF	TGTGCCAGCAGCTCGGACAGGGCGCAAGAGACCCAGTACTTC
TRBV19	few	-	TRBJ1-2	CASRQTANYGYTF	TGTGCCAGTAGACAGACAGCTAACTATGGCTACACCTTC
TRBV7-3	-	TRBD1	TRBJ2-1	CASSPTGFGTGGNEQFF	TGTGCCAGCAGCCCGACTGGGTTCGGGACAGGGGGCAATGAGCAGTTCTTC
TRBV14	-	-	TRBJ1-4	CASSQDSGEKLFF	TGTGCCAGCAGCCAAGATTCGGGTGAAAAACTGTTTTTT